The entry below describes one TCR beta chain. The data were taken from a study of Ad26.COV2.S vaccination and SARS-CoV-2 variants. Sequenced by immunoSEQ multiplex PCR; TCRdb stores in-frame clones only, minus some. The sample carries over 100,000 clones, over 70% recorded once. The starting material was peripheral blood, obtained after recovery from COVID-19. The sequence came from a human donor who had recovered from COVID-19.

CDR3 protein: CASNTDRAYEQYF. DNA of the CDR3: TGTGCCAGCAACACCGACAGGGCCTACGAGCAGTACTTC. This chain uses TRBV2 with TRBJ2-7; 7 bases align to TRBD1. With 7 bases clipped from V and 2 bases from J, the junction kept 5 bases outside the gene matches. The germline CDR1 and CDR2 sequences are SNHLY and FYNNEI. The CDR3 extends over 13 amino acids.